Below are 18 T cell receptor beta chains sequenced from a single sample in a study of blood T cell repertoires in COVID-19. The method was immunoSEQ multiplex PCR; TCRdb's version includes in-frame clones alone and lacks a portion of them. There are 25,000 or so clones in the sample; 85% to 90% occur only once, and 2.5% to 3.5% lies in the top ten. The specimen was peripheral blood. Every receptor here comes from a human donor in a cohort sampled during active COVID-19.

CDR3 loop: CASSPGLAGEDTQYF. The CDR3 DNA sequence: TGTGCCAGTAGTCCGGGACTAGCGGGAGAAGATACGCAGTATTTT. The chain is built from TRBV19 and TRBJ2-3; TRBD2 matches 14 bases. The V and J ends lost 5 bases and 5 bases, in that order; junction bases with no gene match: 3. Germline V lookup: CDR1 LNHDA, CDR2 SQIVND (reference sequence). This CDR3 spans 15 amino acids.

The gene calls are TRBV5-8 and TRBJ1-5; a weak D match, TRBD1 (5 bases). The germline V gene has CDR1 SGHTS and CDR2 YDEGEE. Trimming took off 6 bases at V and 3 bases at J, with 19 bases between the two ends. The CDR3 length is 16 residues. For the CDR3, the DNA is TGTGCCAGCACCGCTCGTGGGGGAGGCGCCAATCAGCCCCAGCATTTT. Residues: CASTARGGGANQPQHF.

This chain joins TRBV10-1 and TRBJ2-2, with TRBD2 identical over 7 bases. Germline V CDR1 and CDR2: WNHNN, SYGVQD (reference sequence). The CDR3 spans 15 residues. V dropped 6 bases and J dropped 0; count of bases not matched to a gene: 4. The CDR3, as DNA: TGCGCCAGCAGCCCGGGGGGATCGAACACCGGGGAGCTGTTTTTT. Its protein is CASSPGGSNTGELFF.

The chain has TRBV5-4 and TRBJ2-5, with a weak D call TRBD2 (6 bases). V was pared by 4 bases and J by 0 bases, with 13 bases between. This CDR3 is 15 amino acids long. Germline assignment: CDR1 SGHNT and CDR2 YYREEE (reference sequence). CDR3 loop: CASSTQAGYQETQYF. CDR3 in DNA: TGTGCCAGCAGCACTCAAGCGGGCTACCAAGAGACCCAGTACTTC.

This chain links TRBV7-8 with TRBJ2-3; TRBD1 agrees at 7 bases. This CDR3 spans 16 amino acids. From germline, CDR1 is SGHVS and CDR2 FQNEAQ. The V and J ends lost 5 bases and 3 bases, in that order; junction bases with no gene match: 11. CDR3 bases: TGTGCCAGCAGCCTCCGACAGGGACAAGGGACAGATACGCAGTATTTT. Its translation is CASSLRQGQGTDTQYF.

J is TRBJ2-7 and V is TRBV29-1; D may be TRBD2 (5 bases). The CDR3 is 13 amino acids. Germline CDR1 is SQVTM and CDR2 is ANQGSEA. The V gene lost 5 bases and the J gene lost 0 bases, with 11 bases spanning the gap. The CDR3 region is CSVTHRDSYEQYF. CDR3 nucleotides: TGCAGCGTTACTCACCGGGACTCCTACGAGCAGTACTTC.

The table lists this clone with a count of one. The gene calls are TRBV5-4 and TRBJ1-1; D not resolved. V was clipped by 0 bases and J by 1 base, with 4 bases between them. The germline V gene has CDR1 SGHNT and CDR2 YYREEE (reference sequence). The CDR3 sequence is 13 residues long. The CDR3 region is CASSLDRNTEAFF. The CDR3 nucleotides read TGTGCCAGCAGCTTGGACAGGAACACTGAAGCTTTCTTT.

The CDR3 reads CASSAPTGYDGDEKLFF. CDR3 DNA: TGTGCCAGCAGTGCCCCGACAGGGTACGATGGGGATGAAAAACTGTTTTTT. The gene calls are TRBV6-1 and TRBJ1-4; TRBD1 aligns across 7 bases. Per the germline V gene, CDR1 is MNHNS and CDR2 is SASEGT. The trim removed 4 bases at V and 6 bases at J, leaving 14 bases unmatched. The CDR3 sequence is 17 residues long.

J is TRBJ1-2 and V is TRBV2; no firm D call. The germline CDR1 and CDR2 sequences are SNHLY and FYNNEI. V lost 2 bases, J lost 2 bases, and 6 bases lay in between. CDR3 length: 13 residues. This CDR3 reads CASSETSNYGYTF. The CDR3 coding sequence is TGTGCCAGCAGTGAAACTTCGAACTATGGCTACACCTTC. The full variable domain, with the rest looked up from reference TRBV2 and TRBJ1-2, is EPEVTQTPSHQVTQMGQEVILRCVPISNHLYFYWYRQILGQKVEFLVSFYNNEISEKSEIFDDQFSVERPDGSNFTLKIRSTKLEDSAMYFCASSETSNYGYTFGSGTRLTVV.

The rearrangement links TRBV11-2 to TRBJ2-5; 10 bases agree with TRBD2. The CDR3 consists of 14 residues. V was clipped by 6 bases and J by 5 bases; unmatched bases: 6. The germline CDR1 and CDR2 sequences are SGHAT and FQNNGV. CDR3 protein: CASSQSGRAETQYF. The CDR3 DNA sequence: TGTGCCAGCAGTCAGAGCGGGAGGGCGGAGACCCAGTACTTC.

This clone occurred once. The gene calls are TRBV19 and TRBJ2-3; the match to TRBD2 covers 14 bases. The V gene's germline CDR1 is LNHDA and CDR2 SQIVND (reference sequence). V trimming: 6 bases; J trimming: 3 bases; junction bases outside the gene matches: 5. The CDR3 contains 16 residues. The CDR3 sequence is CASRTSGGAGTDTQYF. The CDR3 DNA is TGTGCCAGTAGGACTAGCGGGGGGGCGGGAACAGATACGCAGTATTTT.

The genes are TRBV28 and TRBJ2-7; TRBD2 agrees at 8 bases. Trimming removed 2 bases from V and 0 bases from J; junction bases left unmatched: 6. Germline V gene data show CDR1 as MDHEN and CDR2 as SYDVKM. There are 16 residues in the CDR3. CDR3 nucleotides: TGTGCCAGCAGTTTAACGGGACTAGGGCACTCCTACGAGCAGTACTTC. The encoded protein is CASSLTGLGHSYEQYF.

V gene TRBV7-2 combines with J gene TRBJ2-5; 7 nucleotides match TRBD1. Germline CDR1 and CDR2: SGHTA and FQGNSA. This CDR3 is 13 amino acids long. V trimming: 6 bases; J trimming: 0 bases; junction bases outside the gene matches: 1. This chain's CDR3 is CASRQGYQETQYF. The CDR3 bases are TGTGCCAGCAGACAGGGGTACCAAGAGACCCAGTACTTC.

Written as DNA, the CDR3 is TGTGCCAGCTCAGGGGTAGAGGAGACCCAGTACTTC. Residues: CASSGVEETQYF. The chain is built from TRBV2 and TRBJ2-5, with D perhaps TRBD1 (6 bases). Trimming shortened V by 8 bases and J by 5 bases, and 12 bases separated the two germline ends. Germline V gene lookup returns CDR1 SNHLY and CDR2 FYNNEI. This CDR3 contains 12 residues.

This clone appeared a single time. The chain is built from TRBV18 and TRBJ1-5; the match to TRBD1 covers 8 bases. The V segment lost 2 bases and the J segment 5 bases; nucleotides outside the gene matches: 5. CDR1 is KGHSH, CDR2 LQKENI, per germline. This CDR3 has 15 residues. This CDR3 is CASSPSGQADQPQHF. The CDR3, as DNA: TGTGCCAGCTCACCATCGGGACAGGCGGATCAGCCCCAGCATTTT. Based on the CDR3 plus reference TRBV18 and TRBJ1-5, the full variable domain is NAGVMQNPRHLVRRRGQEARLRCSPMKGHSHVYWYRQLPEEGLKFMVYLQKENIIDESGMPKERFSAEFPKEGPSILRIQQVVRGDSAAYFCASSPSGQADQPQHFGDGTRLSIL.

The table lists this clone with a count of one. The J gene is TRBJ2-1, the V gene TRBV9, with D possibly being TRBD2 (6 bases). The CDR3 contains 15 residues. V was trimmed by 0 bases and J by 2 bases, leaving 9 bases between them. The germline CDR1 and CDR2 sequences are SGDLS and YYNGEE. The CDR3 loop reads CASSVAASAYNEQFF. DNA of the CDR3: TGTGCCAGCAGCGTAGCGGCTAGCGCCTACAATGAGCAGTTCTTC. Full variable domain (remainder filled in from reference TRBV9 and TRBJ2-1): DSGVTQTPKHLITATGQRVTLRCSPRSGDLSVYWYQQSLDQGLQFLIQYYNGEERAKGNILERFSAQQFPDLHSELNLSSLELGDSALYFCASSVAASAYNEQFFGPGTRLTVL.

The V and J genes are TRBV6-5 and TRBJ1-1; D unresolved. The CDR3 covers 13 residues. The germline CDR1 and CDR2 sequences are MNHEY and SVGAGI. V lost 6 bases and J 5 bases, leaving 13 bases between the germline ends. CDR3 sequence (DNA): TGTGCCAGCAGAAACGAGTGGGAGACTGAAGCTTTCTTT. As protein: CASRNEWETEAFF.

The genes are TRBV7-2 and TRBJ2-3; 10 positions agree with TRBD2. Germline-derived CDR1 and CDR2 are SGHTA and FQGNSA. The CDR3 consists of 15 residues. V shed 3 bases and J 6 bases; nucleotides not matched to a gene: 6. CDR3 protein: CASSFELAGMDTQYF. The CDR3 DNA reads TGTGCCAGCAGCTTCGAACTAGCGGGGATGGATACGCAGTATTTT.